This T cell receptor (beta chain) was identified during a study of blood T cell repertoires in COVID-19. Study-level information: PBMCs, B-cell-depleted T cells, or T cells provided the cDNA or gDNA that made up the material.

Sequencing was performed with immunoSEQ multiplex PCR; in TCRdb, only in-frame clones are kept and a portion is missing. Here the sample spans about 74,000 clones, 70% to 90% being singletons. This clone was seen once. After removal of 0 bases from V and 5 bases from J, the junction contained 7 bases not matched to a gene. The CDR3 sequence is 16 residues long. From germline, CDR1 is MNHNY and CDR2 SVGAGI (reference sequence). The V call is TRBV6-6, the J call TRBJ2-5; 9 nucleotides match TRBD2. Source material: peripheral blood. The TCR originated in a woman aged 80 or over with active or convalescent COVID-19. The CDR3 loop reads CASSYSLSGGRETQYF. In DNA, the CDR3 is TGTGCCAGCAGTTACTCGCTCAGCGGGGGGAGGGAGACCCAGTACTTC.